The present entry profiles one T cell receptor beta chain with its context. The data originate from a study of Ad26.COV2.S vaccination and SARS-CoV-2 variants. Assay: immunoSEQ multiplex PCR; the TCRdb copy retains only in-frame clones and omits some. The table lists roughly 500,000 clones, around nine tenths of them singletons. In germline, CDR1 is MDHEN, CDR2 SYDVKM. With V trimmed by 9 bases and J by 0 bases, 5 bases remained unmatched. The length of the CDR3 is 14 residues. Treatment indicated: around 19 received Ad26.COV2.S at low or high dose, single or two shots; several received placebo; per-sample allocation not given. Sampling happened 63 days after the first vaccine or placebo injection. The individual, an adult aged 18-55 years, was a donor in Boston. Immunization relied on an Ad26 vector, which expressed Wuhan-strain SARS-CoV-2 spike.

This receptor was identified in a person between 18 and 60 years old who received the Ad26.COV2.S COVID-19 vaccine or a placebo. This chain links TRBV28 with TRBJ2-4, with 7 bases identical to TRBD1. Sequencing used peripheral blood, obtained in a trial of Ad26.COV2.S vaccine versus placebo. CDR3 nucleotide sequence: TGTGCCAGTGAACAGGGGCTAGCCAAAAACATTCAGTACTTC. This gives the protein CASEQGLAKNIQYF.